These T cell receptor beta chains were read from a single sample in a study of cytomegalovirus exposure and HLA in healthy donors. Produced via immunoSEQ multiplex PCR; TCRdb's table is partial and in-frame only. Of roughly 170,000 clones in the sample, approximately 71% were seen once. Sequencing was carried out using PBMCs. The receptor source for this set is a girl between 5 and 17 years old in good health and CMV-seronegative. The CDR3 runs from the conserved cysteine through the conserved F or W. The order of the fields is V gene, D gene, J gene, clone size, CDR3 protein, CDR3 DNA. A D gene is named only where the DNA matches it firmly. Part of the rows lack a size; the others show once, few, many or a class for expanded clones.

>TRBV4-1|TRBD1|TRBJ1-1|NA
CASSQAGQGAEAFF
TGCGCCAGCAGCCAAGCCGGACAGGGGGCTGAAGCTTTCTTT
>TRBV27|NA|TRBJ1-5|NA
CASRGSFRGFDQPQHF
TGTGCCAGCAGGGGATCGTTTAGGGGGTTTGACCAGCCCCAGCATTTT
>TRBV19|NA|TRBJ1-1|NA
CASSIDRAQNTEAFF
TGTGCCAGTAGTATAGACAGGGCCCAAAACACTGAAGCTTTCTTT
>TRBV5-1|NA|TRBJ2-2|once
CASSSDPFRGGELFF
TGCGCCAGCAGTTCAGACCCGTTTAGGGGCGGGGAGCTGTTTTTT
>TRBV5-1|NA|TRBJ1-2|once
CASSPLEAGLYGYTF
TGCGCCAGCAGCCCCCTCGAAGCAGGGCTCTATGGCTACACCTTC
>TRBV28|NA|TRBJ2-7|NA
CASSLYLYEQYF
TGTGCCAGCAGTCTATACTTGTACGAGCAGTACTTC
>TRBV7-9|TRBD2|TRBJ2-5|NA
CASSPPGGLQETQYF
TGTGCCAGCAGCCCCCCGGGGGGGCTCCAAGAGACCCAGTACTTC
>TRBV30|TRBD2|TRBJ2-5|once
CAWSTRGGPRTQYF
TGTGCCTGGAGTACCCGGGGGGGCCCACGGACCCAGTACTTC
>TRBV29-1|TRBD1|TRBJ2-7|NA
CSVRDRGDYEQYF
TGCAGCGTAAGGGACAGGGGGGATTATGAGCAGTACTTC
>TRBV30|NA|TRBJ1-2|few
CAWKGGSGYTF
TGTGCCTGGAAGGGAGGCTCTGGCTACACCTTC
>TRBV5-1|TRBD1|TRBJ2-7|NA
CASSSGQGFTYEQYF
TGCGCCAGCAGCTCGGGACAGGGGTTTACCTACGAGCAGTACTTC
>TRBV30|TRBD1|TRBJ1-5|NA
CALGQGHDQPQHF
TGTGCCCTCGGACAGGGGCACGATCAGCCCCAGCATTTT
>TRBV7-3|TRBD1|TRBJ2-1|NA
CASSYRQGSYNEQFF
TGTGCCAGCAGCTACCGACAGGGGTCCTACAATGAGCAGTTCTTC
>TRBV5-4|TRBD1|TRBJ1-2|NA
CASSLGLGTAVSGYTF
TGTGCCAGCAGCTTGGGTTTGGGGACAGCTGTGTCTGGCTACACCTTC
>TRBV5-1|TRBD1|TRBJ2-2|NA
CASIPPGTGGTGELFF
TGCGCCAGCATCCCCCCCGGGACAGGGGGCACCGGGGAGCTGTTTTTT
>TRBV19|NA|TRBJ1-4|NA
CASRNGGREKLFF
TGTGCCAGCCGGAACGGAGGAAGGGAAAAACTGTTTTTT
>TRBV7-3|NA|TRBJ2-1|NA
CASSQGTLNEQFF
TGTGCCAGCAGCCAGGGGACCCTCAATGAGCAGTTCTTC
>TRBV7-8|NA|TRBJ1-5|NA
CASSPTGNQPQHF
TGTGCCAGCAGCCCGACGGGGAATCAGCCCCAGCATTTT
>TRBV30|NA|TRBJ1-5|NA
CAWSGTQNQPQHF
TGTGCCTGGAGCGGGACACAGAATCAGCCCCAGCATTTT
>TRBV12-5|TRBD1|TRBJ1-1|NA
CASGRQGANTEAFF
TGTGCTAGTGGCCGACAGGGAGCGAACACTGAAGCTTTCTTT
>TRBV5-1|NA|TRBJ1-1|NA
CASSLEEESTEAFF
TGCGCCAGCAGCTTGGAAGAGGAATCGACTGAAGCTTTCTTT
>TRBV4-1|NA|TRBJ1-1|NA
CASSQERVRNTEAFF
TGCGCCAGCAGCCAAGAGCGGGTTAGGAACACTGAAGCTTTCTTT
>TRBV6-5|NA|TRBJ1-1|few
CASSPRAENTEAFF
TGTGCCAGCAGTCCCCGCGCCGAAAACACTGAAGCTTTCTTT
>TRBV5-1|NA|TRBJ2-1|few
CASSLDAGQGNERFF
TGCGCCAGCAGCTTGGATGCGGGGCAAGGAAATGAGCGGTTCTTC
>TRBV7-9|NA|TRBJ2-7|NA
CASSPFDTLRSSYEQYF
TGTGCCAGCAGCCCATTCGATACGTTAAGGAGCTCCTACGAGCAGTACTTC
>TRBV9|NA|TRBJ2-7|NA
CASSVGTASSYEQYF
TGTGCCAGCAGCGTAGGGACAGCCTCCTCCTACGAGCAGTACTTC
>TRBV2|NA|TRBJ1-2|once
CASSEDSLTLNYGYTF
TGTGCCAGCAGTGAAGATAGCCTCACACTTAACTATGGCTACACCTTC
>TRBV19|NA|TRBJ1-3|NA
CASSHRVNTIYF
TGTGCCAGTAGTCACAGGGTGAACACCATATATTTT
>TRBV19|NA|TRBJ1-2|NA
CASWNDFNYGYTF
TGTGCCAGTTGGAACGACTTTAACTATGGCTACACCTTC
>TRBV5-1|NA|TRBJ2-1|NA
CASSLGERTNSYNEQFF
TGCGCCAGCAGCTTGGGGGAGCGGACTAACTCCTACAATGAGCAGTTCTTC
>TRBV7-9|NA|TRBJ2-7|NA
CASSLVLYEQYF
TGTGCCAGCAGCTTAGTTCTGTACGAGCAGTACTTC
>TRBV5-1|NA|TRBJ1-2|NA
CASSKDSTRRTYGYTF
TGCGCCAGCAGCAAGGACAGCACACGACGTACCTATGGCTACACCTTC
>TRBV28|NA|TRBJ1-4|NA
CASRGGSGEKLFF
TGTGCCAGCAGAGGTGGTTCGGGGGAAAAACTGTTTTTT
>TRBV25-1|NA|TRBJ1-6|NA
CASSELSGVNSPLHF
TGTGCCAGCAGTGAACTATCAGGGGTAAATTCACCCCTCCACTTT
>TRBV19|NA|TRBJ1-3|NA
CASKTGEVGNTIYF
TGTGCCAGTAAAACAGGCGAAGTTGGAAACACCATATATTTT
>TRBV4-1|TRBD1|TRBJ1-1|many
CASSQPGTEKAFF
TGCGCCAGCAGCCAACCCGGGACAGAAAAAGCTTTCTTT
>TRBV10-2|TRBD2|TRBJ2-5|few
CASRGLAFQETQYF
TGCGCCAGCAGGGGACTAGCGTTCCAAGAGACCCAGTACTTC
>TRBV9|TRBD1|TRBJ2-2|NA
CASSAGRDRTTGELFF
TGTGCCAGCAGCGCGGGCCGGGACAGGACCACCGGGGAGCTGTTTTTT
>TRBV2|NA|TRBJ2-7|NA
CASSRGPISDYEQYF
TGTGCCAGCAGTCGAGGTCCCATAAGCGATTACGAGCAGTACTTC
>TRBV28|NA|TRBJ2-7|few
CASSLVGAYEQYF
TGTGCCAGCAGTTTAGTGGGAGCCTACGAGCAGTACTTC
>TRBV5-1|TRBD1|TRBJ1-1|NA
CASSFRDREEAFF
TGCGCCAGCAGCTTCCGGGACAGGGAGGAAGCTTTCTTT
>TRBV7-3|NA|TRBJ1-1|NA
CASSLGGSTEAFF
TGTGCCAGCAGCTTGGGAGGGAGCACTGAAGCTTTCTTT
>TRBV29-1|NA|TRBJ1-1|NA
CSATYSQMNTEAFF
TGCAGCGCCACTTACAGCCAAATGAACACTGAAGCTTTCTTT
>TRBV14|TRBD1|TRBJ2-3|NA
CASSQGDREYTDTQYF
TGTGCCAGCAGCCAAGGGGACAGGGAGTACACAGATACGCAGTATTTT
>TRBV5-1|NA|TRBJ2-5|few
CASSNRAETQYF
TGCGCCAGCAGTAACAGGGCAGAGACCCAGTACTTC
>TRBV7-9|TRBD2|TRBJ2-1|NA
CASSLARLAGPNEQFF
TGTGCCAGCAGCTTAGCGAGACTAGCGGGGCCTAATGAGCAGTTCTTC
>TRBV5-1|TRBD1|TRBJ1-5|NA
CASSLGTGGDQPQHF
TGCGCCAGCAGCTTAGGGACAGGGGGAGACCAGCCCCAGCATTTT
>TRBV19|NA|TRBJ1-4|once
CASSIVGDEKLFF
TGTGCCAGTAGTATTGTCGGGGATGAAAAACTGTTTTTT
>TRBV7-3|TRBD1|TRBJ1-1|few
CASSLVGGRGGTEAFF
TGTGCCAGCAGCTTAGTAGGGGGCAGGGGTGGCACTGAAGCTTTCTTT
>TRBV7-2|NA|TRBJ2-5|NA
CASSPSVDSKETQYF
TGTGCCAGCAGCCCAAGTGTCGACTCCAAAGAGACCCAGTACTTC
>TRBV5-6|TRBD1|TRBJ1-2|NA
CASSLRDRGPSYGYTF
TGTGCCAGCAGCCTGAGGGACAGGGGGCCCTCCTATGGCTACACCTTC
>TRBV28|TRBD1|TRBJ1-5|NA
CASSDDRAAQPQHF
TGTGCCAGCAGTGACGACAGGGCGGCTCAGCCCCAGCATTTT
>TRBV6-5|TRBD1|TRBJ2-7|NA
CASRRDRGYLEQYF
TGTGCCAGCAGGAGGGACAGGGGGTATCTCGAGCAGTACTTC
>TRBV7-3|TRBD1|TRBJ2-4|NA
CASAGTGGNDIQYF
TGTGCCAGCGCGGGGACAGGGGGCAACGACATTCAGTACTTC